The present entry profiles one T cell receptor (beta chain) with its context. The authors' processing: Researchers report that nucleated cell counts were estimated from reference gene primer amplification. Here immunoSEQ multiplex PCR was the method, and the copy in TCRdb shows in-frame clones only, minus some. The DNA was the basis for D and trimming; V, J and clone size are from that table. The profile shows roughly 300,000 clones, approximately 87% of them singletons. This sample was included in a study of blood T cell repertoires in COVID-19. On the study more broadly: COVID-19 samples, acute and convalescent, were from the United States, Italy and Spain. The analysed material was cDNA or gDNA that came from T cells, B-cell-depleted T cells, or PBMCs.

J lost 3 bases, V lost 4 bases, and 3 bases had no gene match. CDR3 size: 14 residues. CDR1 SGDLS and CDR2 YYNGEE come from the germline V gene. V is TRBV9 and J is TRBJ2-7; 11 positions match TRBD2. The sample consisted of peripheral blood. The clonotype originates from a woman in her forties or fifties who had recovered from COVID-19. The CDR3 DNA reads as TGTGCCAGCAGCCCCGGGACTAGCGGCTACGAGCAGTACTTC. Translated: CASSPGTSGYEQYF.